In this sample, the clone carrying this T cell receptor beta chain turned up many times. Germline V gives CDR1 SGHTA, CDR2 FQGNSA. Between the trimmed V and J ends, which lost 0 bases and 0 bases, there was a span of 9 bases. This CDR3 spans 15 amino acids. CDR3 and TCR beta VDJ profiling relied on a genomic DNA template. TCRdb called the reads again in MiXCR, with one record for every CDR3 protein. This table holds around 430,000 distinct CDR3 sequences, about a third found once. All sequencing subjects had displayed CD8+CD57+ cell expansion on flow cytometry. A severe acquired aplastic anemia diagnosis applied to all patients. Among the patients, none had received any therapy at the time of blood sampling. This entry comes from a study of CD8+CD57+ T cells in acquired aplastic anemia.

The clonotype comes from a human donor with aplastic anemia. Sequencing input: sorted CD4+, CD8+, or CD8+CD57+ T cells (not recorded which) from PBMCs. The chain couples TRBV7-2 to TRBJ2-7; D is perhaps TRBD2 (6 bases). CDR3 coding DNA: TGTGCCAGCAGCTTAGCGATCGGGAGCTCCTACGAGCAGTACTTC. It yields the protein CASSLAIGSSYEQYF.